The 14 T cell receptor beta chains reported below all come from one sample, sequenced in a study of response to subunit inactivated influenza vaccine. TCRdb re-called the RT-PCR reads through MiXCR, storing one row per CDR3 protein. The sample has hundreds of thousands of distinct CDR3 sequences; around 14% are singletons. The material sequenced was PBMCs from blood, taken roughly 12 days after vaccination. The receptors shown here come from a man aged 45-65 years who received an inactivated influenza vaccine.

This clonotype has only a few counts. The chain recombines TRBV24-1 with TRBJ2-7; D gene uncertain. There are 12 residues in the CDR3. V was trimmed by 4 bases and J by 4 bases, leaving 7 bases between them. Germline V gives CDR1 KGHDR, CDR2 SFDVKD. In DNA form, the CDR3 reads TGTGCCACCAGTGAAGGCCCTTACGAGCAGTACTTC. Encoded protein: CATSEGPYEQYF.

In this sample, this clonotype turned up a few times. This sequence joins TRBV20-1 and TRBJ2-1; possible D gene TRBD1, 7 bases. Germline loops: CDR1 DFQATT, CDR2 SNEGSKA (reference sequence). The CDR3 loop spans 13 amino acids. Deletions cut 5 bases from V and 7 bases from J, with 15 bases between. This CDR3 is CSADRVGGNEQFF. CDR3 nucleotides: TGCAGTGCTGACAGGGTTGGAGGGAATGAGCAGTTCTTC.

This sequence joins TRBV27 and TRBJ2-4, with 9 bases aligning to TRBD1. The CDR3 totals 20 residues. Germline trimming cut 6 bases from V and 0 bases from J; bases unmatched to any gene: 18. Germline V gene sequence: CDR1 MNHEY, CDR2 SMNVEV (reference sequence). The CDR3 spells CASSSTIPGQGHLAKNIQYF. The CDR3 DNA sequence: TGTGCCAGCAGCTCCACCATCCCGGGACAGGGCCATCTAGCCAAAAACATTCAGTACTTC.

This clonotype was seen many times. The chain carries TRBV20-1 and TRBJ2-7; no firm D call. This CDR3 is 14 amino acids long. Trimming took off 3 bases at V and 0 bases at J, with 12 bases between the two ends. Germline V gene sequence: CDR1 DFQATT, CDR2 SNEGSKA (reference sequence). CDR3 protein: CSASDLLSSYEQYF. CDR3 sequence (DNA): TGCAGTGCTAGCGACCTTTTATCCTCCTACGAGCAGTACTTC.

The chain couples TRBV7-2 to TRBJ2-7; 13 bases fit TRBD2. J lost 5 bases, V lost 5 bases, and 6 bases had no gene match. This CDR3 spans 15 amino acids. The germline CDR1 and CDR2 sequences are SGHTA and FQGNSA. CDR3 in DNA: TGTGCCAGCAGCGTAACTAGCGGGAGGGCCGACGAGCAGTACTTC. As protein: CASSVTSGRADEQYF.

This clonotype was counted many times. This sequence joins TRBV10-3 and TRBJ1-5, with 10 bases matching TRBD1. The V gene end was trimmed by 5 bases and the J gene end by 3 bases; junction bases not matched to a gene: 10. There are 17 residues in the CDR3. Germline lookup yields CDR1 ENHRY and CDR2 SYGVKD. The CDR3 here is CAISQTYGTGVNQPQHF. CDR3 nucleotides: TGTGCCATCAGTCAGACATACGGGACAGGGGTCAATCAGCCCCAGCATTTT.

This clonotype was observed a single time. The gene calls are TRBV6-5 and TRBJ2-4; D may be TRBD2 (5 bases). The V gene's germline CDR1 is MNHEY and CDR2 SVGAGI. The CDR3 loop spans 17 amino acids. Trimming removed 2 bases at V and 3 bases at J, with 17 bases between. This chain's CDR3 is CASSYPRPGRGKNIQYF. CDR3 DNA: TGTGCCAGCAGTTACCCCCGGCCGGGAAGAGGCAAAAACATTCAGTACTTC.

In its sample, this clonotype was seen many times. This chain joins TRBV10-3 and TRBJ2-5; D ambiguous. V was cut by 4 bases and J by 5 bases, with 14 bases left in between. From germline, CDR1 is ENHRY and CDR2 SYGVKD. The CDR3 is 14 amino acids. CDR3: CAISGPAKGETQYF. DNA of the CDR3: TGTGCCATCAGTGGCCCCGCCAAGGGCGAGACCCAGTACTTC.

This clonotype was seen only a few times. The chain uses TRBV6-2 or TRBV6-3 and TRBJ2-2; D gene ambiguous. The CDR3 consists of 13 residues. Trimming stripped 1 base from V and 5 bases from J, with 5 bases between. Germline CDR1 is MNHEY and CDR2 is SVGEGT. CDR3 nucleotides: TGTGCCAGCAGTTACTACAGAACCGGGGAGCTGTTTTTT. This translates into CASSYYRTGELFF.

This clonotype was seen many times. The V gene is TRBV27, the J gene TRBJ2-3; D is uncertain. CDR1 MNHEY and CDR2 SMNVEV come from the germline V gene (reference sequence). Trimming took 1 base from V and 0 from J, leaving 5 bases between them. The CDR3 runs 14 residues. Here the CDR3 reads CASSLFQSTDTQYF. The CDR3 DNA follows: TGTGCCAGCAGTTTATTTCAGAGCACAGATACGCAGTATTTT.

V usage is TRBV7-7 and J usage is TRBJ2-1; tentatively, D is TRBD1 (6 bases). Trimming cost V 5 bases and J 8 bases, with 16 bases left between them. The length of the CDR3 is 14 residues. Germline V gene sequence: CDR1 SSHAT, CDR2 FNYEAQ (reference sequence). DNA of the CDR3: TGTGCCAGCAGCCGGTACAGGGTTTCTGATGAGCAGTTCTTC. Amino acids: CASSRYRVSDEQFF.

The V call is TRBV20-1, the J call TRBJ1-1; 7 bases line up with TRBD1. The J segment lost 12 bases and the V segment lost 3 bases, leaving 13 bases of the junction unmatched. The CDR3 loop spans 13 amino acids. The germline gives CDR1 DFQATT, CDR2 SNEGSKA (reference sequence). CDR3 protein: CSAREGQRRITFF. DNA for the CDR3: TGCAGTGCTAGGGAGGGACAGCGGAGAATAACTTTCTTT.

The V call is TRBV7-8, the J call TRBJ2-1, with D perhaps being TRBD1 or TRBD2 (5 bases each). The V end lost 5 bases, the J end lost 9 bases, and 17 bases lay between the germline ends. CDR1 is SGHVS and CDR2 is FQNEAQ in the germline V gene. The CDR3 loop spans 14 amino acids. CDR3 in amino acids: CASSNRDGAFEQFF. The DNA for the CDR3 is TGTGCCAGCAGCAACCGGGACGGGGCTTTTGAGCAGTTCTTC.

This clonotype was found a few times. The J gene is TRBJ1-1, the V gene TRBV18, with 8 bases identical to TRBD1. The CDR3 is 13 amino acids. Germline V gene sequence: CDR1 KGHSH, CDR2 LQKENI. Trimming at V came to 6 bases and at J to 6 bases, leaving 6 bases not matched to a gene. The CDR3 here is CASSYDRGAEAFF. The CDR3 DNA follows: TGTGCCAGCTCTTACGACAGGGGTGCTGAAGCTTTCTTT.